Below, one T cell receptor beta chain is given with its context. Its antigen is undetermined. The source of the sample is a study of cytomegalovirus exposure and HLA in healthy donors. As for the study in general: As released early, the data held 85 million to 95 million unique TCRs from HLA-typed donors. Study-wide results and limits: Donors belonging to an Asian-associated ancestry cluster reportedly showed fewer N-insertions in productive TCRs than the approximately 690-donor mean, according to what a later analysis found. A later analysis, which compared TCR beta chains of equal frequency, found the HLA-associated ones more clonally expanded.

13 Jbeta primers and 60 Vbeta primers were used for the PCR. Measured with immunoSEQ multiplex PCR; TCRdb has only the in-frame clones, and not every one. This table has over 150,000 clones, more than 65% appearing once. The CDR3 runs to 14 residues. Germline V gene lookup returns CDR1 MNHEY and CDR2 SVGAGI. Trimming cost V 6 bases and J 0 bases, with 12 bases left between them. V and J are TRBV6-5 and TRBJ2-7, with D possibly TRBD1 on 6 matching bases. Sequencing was carried out using PBMCs. The receptor's source is a woman aged 45-65 years in good health and CMV-seronegative. DNA of the CDR3: TGTGCCAGCAGCCTTGACAGGTACTCCTACGAGCAGTACTTC. Its protein product is CASSLDRYSYEQYF.